These 28 T cell receptor beta chains originate from one sample sequenced in a study of T-cell memory formation after mild COVID-19. A single record per CDR3 protein comes from TCRdb applying MiXCR to the 5' RACE reads. The sample lists 410,000 or so distinct CDR3 sequences; around 22% were seen once. The sample taken for sequencing was PBMCs or a T cell subset sorted from them (not recorded which). Receptors were obtained from an adult woman who had mild COVID-19 (a few samples of this study predate the infection). Cell type and time point are not known.

V is TRBV9 and J is TRBJ2-7; no reliable D call. Germline lookup yields CDR1 SGDLS and CDR2 YYNGEE. V lost 0 bases and J 0 bases, leaving 10 bases between the germline ends. The CDR3 totals 15 residues. CDR3 nucleotide sequence: TGTGCCAGCAGCGTAGATGGGTGGAGCTCCTACGAGCAGTACTTC. Translating gives CASSVDGWSSYEQYF. Complete variable domain (other parts from reference TRBV9 and TRBJ2-7): DSGVTQTPKHLITATGQRVTLRCSPRSGDLSVYWYQQSLDQGLQFLIQYYNGEERAKGNILERFSAQQFPDLHSELNLSSLELGDSALYFCASSVDGWSSYEQYFGPGTRLTVT.

The V gene is TRBV20-1, the J gene TRBJ2-7, with 7 bases that match TRBD2. The CDR3 sequence is 14 residues long. V shed 3 bases and J 0 bases; nucleotides not matched to a gene: 5. Germline CDR1 and CDR2: DFQATT and SNEGSKA (reference sequence). The CDR3 spells CSASRPSGSYEQYF. As DNA, the CDR3 is TGCAGTGCTAGTCGCCCTAGCGGCTCCTACGAGCAGTACTTC.

This chain uses TRBV7-9 with TRBJ1-2; no reliable D call. Trimming shortened V by 2 bases and J by 6 bases, and 16 bases separated the two germline ends. Per the germline V gene, CDR1 is SEHNR and CDR2 is FQNEAQ (reference sequence). There are 15 residues in the CDR3. Here the CDR3 DNA reads TGTGCCAGCAGCTTAATGGGCAGGATTTTGGATGGCTACACCTTC. This sequence encodes CASSLMGRILDGYTF.

This clonotype showed up just a few times. The CDR3 DNA sequence: TGTGCCAGCAGCGCACTCCGGGACAGGGGGGACCACGAGCAGTACTTC. Translated, it gives CASSALRDRGDHEQYF. The V gene is TRBV7-2, the J gene TRBJ2-7, with 11 positions matching TRBD1. The V gene end was trimmed by 5 bases and the J gene end by 5 bases; junction bases not matched to a gene: 11. The CDR3 has 16 residues. Per the germline V gene, CDR1 is SGHTA and CDR2 is FQGNSA.

This clonotype was seen a handful of times. This chain joins TRBV20-1 and TRBJ2-3; 8 nucleotides agree with TRBD2. Trimming removed 6 bases from V and 2 bases from J; junction bases left unmatched: 7. Germline V gene sequence: CDR1 DFQATT, CDR2 SNEGSKA (reference sequence). This CDR3 has 14 residues. The CDR3 coding sequence is TGCAGTGCCCCCCATAGCGGGAACACAGATACGCAGTATTTT. This sequence encodes CSAPHSGNTDTQYF.

The chain combines TRBV20-1 with TRBJ2-3; 13 bases are shared with TRBD2. The CDR3 extends over 15 amino acids. Germline CDR1 reads DFQATT; CDR2 reads SNEGSKA (reference sequence). With V trimmed by 6 bases and J by 4 bases, 7 bases remained unmatched. The DNA of the CDR3 is TGCAGTGCGAGGGGGACTAGCGGGACACCAGATACGCAGTATTTT. Encoded protein: CSARGTSGTPDTQYF.

At least ten counts were recorded for this clonotype. The chain carries TRBV3-1 and TRBJ1-1; a possible D gene is TRBD1 (5 bases). Germline CDR1 is LGHDT and CDR2 is YNNKEL (reference sequence). The CDR3 covers 11 residues. Trimming pared 6 bases from V and 4 bases from J, leaving 6 bases between. Here the CDR3 reads CASRGGTEAFF. The DNA for the CDR3 is TGTGCCAGCAGGGGGGGCACTGAAGCTTTCTTT.

This chain uses TRBV6-8 with TRBJ2-4; 9 bases align to TRBD1. CDR3 size: 14 residues. V lost 2 bases, J lost 7 bases, and 3 bases stayed unmatched. Germline assignment: CDR1 MNHGY and CDR2 SAAAGT. For the CDR3, the DNA is TGTGCCAGCAGTTACAAGACAGGGGGGAACATTCAGTACTTC. Translated, it gives CASSYKTGGNIQYF.

This clonotype was seen more than once but under ten times. The chain couples TRBV19 to TRBJ2-3; no definite D call. Germline V CDR1 and CDR2: LNHDA, SQIVND (reference sequence). The germline V and J ends were trimmed by 4 bases and 1 base, with 15 bases remaining between them. This CDR3 comprises 16 residues. DNA of the CDR3: TGTGCCAGTAGTACACAGATGCGTCGTCGCACAGATACGCAGTATTTT. This gives the protein CASSTQMRRRTDTQYF.

The chain combines TRBV5-1 with TRBJ1-6, with D uncertain. CDR3 length: 14 residues. Germline lookup yields CDR1 SGHRS and CDR2 YFSETQ. V lost 3 bases and J 7 bases, leaving 11 bases between the germline ends. Written as DNA, the CDR3 is TGCGCCAGCAGCTCCGCGGGCTTAAATTCACCCCTCCACTTT. This codes for CASSSAGLNSPLHF.

The V and J genes are TRBV30 and TRBJ2-1; tentatively, D is TRBD1 (6 bases). The CDR3 extends over 12 amino acids. Germline V gene lookup returns CDR1 GTSNPN and CDR2 SVGIG (reference sequence). V lost 4 bases to trimming and J lost 6 bases, with 10 bases between them. CDR3 region: CAWKIGGNEQFF. The CDR3 DNA sequence: TGTGCCTGGAAGATAGGGGGCAATGAGCAGTTCTTC.

This clonotype has a handful of counts. DNA of the CDR3: TGTGCCAGCAGCTTAGACCTCCTAATCGGCGAGCAGTACTTC. It yields the protein CASSLDLLIGEQYF. This chain uses TRBV7-2 with TRBJ2-7; no definite D call. The CDR3 is 14 amino acids. CDR1 SGHTA and CDR2 FQGNSA come from the germline V gene. V lost 1 base and J lost 6, with 13 bases in between.

The genes are TRBV5-1 and TRBJ1-2; the D is unclear. V lost 0 bases and J 7 bases, leaving 10 bases between the germline ends. The CDR3 has 13 residues. Germline loops: CDR1 SGHRS, CDR2 YFSETQ. The CDR3 nucleotides read TGCGCCAGCAGCTTGGGTCGACCAGGTGGCTACACCTTC. Its protein is CASSLGRPGGYTF. The complete variable domain, with remaining parts taken from reference TRBV5-1 and TRBJ1-2, reads KAGVTQTPRYLIKTRGQQVTLSCSPISGHRSVSWYQQTPGQGLQFLFEYFSETQRNKGNFPGRFSGRQFSNSRSEMNVSTLELGDSALYLCASSLGRPGGYTFGSGTRLTVV.

DNA for the CDR3: TGTGCCAGCAGCAGAACAGCGTATTATGGCTACACCTTC. Protein sequence: CASSRTAYYGYTF. The chain recombines TRBV5-4 with TRBJ1-2; D gene ambiguous. This CDR3 is built from 13 residues. V lost 4 bases and J lost 5, with 12 bases in between. CDR1 is SGHNT and CDR2 is YYREEE in the germline V gene (reference sequence).

This clonotype was observed a few times. This chain uses TRBV12-3 or TRBV12-4 with TRBJ1-1, with TRBD1 matching over 9 bases. Trimming removed 5 bases from V and 9 bases from J; junction bases left unmatched: 16. This CDR3 is 16 amino acids long. CDR3 loop: CASSHNPRQGGKKAFF. The CDR3 bases are TGTGCCAGCAGTCATAATCCGAGACAGGGGGGCAAAAAAGCTTTCTTT.

The sample holds a few counts of this clonotype. The gene calls are TRBV10-2 and TRBJ1-5, with 9 bases identical to TRBD1. CDR3 length: 14 amino acids. CDR1 is WSHSY, CDR2 SAAADI, per germline. V shed 6 bases and J 3 bases; nucleotides not matched to a gene: 3. The CDR3 region is CASSGQGNNQPQHF. In DNA form, the CDR3 reads TGCGCCAGCAGCGGACAGGGGAACAATCAGCCCCAGCATTTT.

This clonotype appeared a few times. This sequence joins TRBV3-1 and TRBJ2-3, with D perhaps TRBD1 (5 bases). V was pared by 4 bases and J by 4 bases, with 9 bases between. The CDR3 is made up of 13 amino acids. Germline V lookup: CDR1 LGHDT, CDR2 YNNKEL (reference sequence). The chain's CDR3 is CASSPRTSDTQYF. In DNA form, the CDR3 reads TGTGCCAGCAGCCCGAGGACATCAGATACGCAGTATTTT.

This clonotype was counted between two and nine times. This chain joins TRBV20-1 and TRBJ2-7; 12 nucleotides line up with TRBD2. Germline CDR1 DFQATT, CDR2 SNEGSKA (reference sequence). The CDR3 length is 13 residues. The V and J ends lost 1 base and 6 bases, in that order; junction bases with no gene match: 1. CDR3 DNA: TGCAGTGCTAGAGGACTAGCGGGAGTCGAGCAGTACTTC. Translated: CSARGLAGVEQYF.

This clonotype appeared many times. The chain couples TRBV5-1 to TRBJ2-3; unclear D gene. Trimming pared 4 bases from V and 5 bases from J, leaving 14 bases between. Germline values: CDR1 SGHRS, CDR2 YFSETQ. This CDR3 has 14 residues. The CDR3 loop reads CASSGDRRGDTQYF. CDR3 nucleotides: TGCGCCAGCAGCGGGGATCGGAGAGGAGATACGCAGTATTTT.

The V gene is TRBV5-1, the J gene TRBJ2-7; D might be TRBD2 (5 bases). There are 15 residues in the CDR3. Looked up from germline, CDR1 is SGHRS and CDR2 is YFSETQ. The germline V and J ends were trimmed by 6 bases and 3 bases, with 19 bases remaining between them. The chain's CDR3 is CASTPRADSFYEQYF. CDR3 nucleotides: TGCGCCAGCACCCCCCGGGCGGACTCTTTCTACGAGCAGTACTTC. Filled out from reference TRBV5-1 and TRBJ2-7, the complete variable domain reads KAGVTQTPRYLIKTRGQQVTLSCSPISGHRSVSWYQQTPGQGLQFLFEYFSETQRNKGNFPGRFSGRQFSNSRSEMNVSTLELGDSALYLCASTPRADSFYEQYFGPGTRLTVT.

The V gene is TRBV6-5, the J gene TRBJ2-1; 8 nucleotides agree with TRBD2. This CDR3 is built from 14 residues. The V gene end was trimmed by 6 bases and the J gene end by 6 bases; junction bases not matched to a gene: 7. Germline CDR1 is MNHEY and CDR2 is SVGAGI. The CDR3, as DNA: TGTGCCAGCAGGAGCGGGGGACGGTTCAATGAGCAGTTCTTC. Protein sequence: CASRSGGRFNEQFF.

At least ten counts were recorded for this clonotype. The chain couples TRBV3-1 to TRBJ2-1; unclear D gene. The CDR3 contains 14 residues. Trimming took off 1 base at V and 3 bases at J, with 7 bases between the two ends. The germline V gene has CDR1 LGHDT and CDR2 YNNKEL (reference sequence). The CDR3 coding sequence is TGTGCCAGCAGCCAAGGGATAGGCTACAATGAGCAGTTCTTC. Translated, it gives CASSQGIGYNEQFF.

The chain has TRBV7-9 and TRBJ2-7, with D perhaps being TRBD1 or TRBD2 (5 bases each). Per germline, CDR1 SEHNR and CDR2 FQNEAQ (reference sequence). The V and J ends lost 5 bases and 7 bases respectively, with 18 bases between them. The CDR3 runs to 14 residues. CDR3 bases: TGTGCCAGCAGCCCGGGACGCTTCAACACGGAGCAGTACTTC. It specifies CASSPGRFNTEQYF.

The chain joins TRBV20-1 to TRBJ1-2; D is unclear. Germline V CDR1 and CDR2: DFQATT, SNEGSKA (reference sequence). The CDR3 is 11 residues long. This CDR3 reads CSALPHYGYTF. DNA of the CDR3: TGCAGCGCCCTACCCCACTATGGCTACACCTTC.

The gene calls are TRBV6-6 and TRBJ1-5; 12 nucleotides agree with TRBD1. Germline values: CDR1 MNHNY, CDR2 SVGAGI (reference sequence). Trimming removed 5 bases from V and 5 bases from J; junction bases left unmatched: 7. The CDR3 is 16 amino acids. The CDR3 sequence: CASSPGTGGAYQPQHF. CDR3 nucleotide sequence: TGTGCCAGCAGTCCCGGGACAGGGGGCGCCTATCAGCCCCAGCATTTT.

The rearrangement uses TRBV5-5 and TRBJ1-2; D remains unclear. CDR1 and CDR2 from the germline V gene are SGHKS and YYEKEE (reference sequence). Trimming removed 6 bases from V and 7 bases from J, with 13 bases in between. The CDR3 consists of 12 residues. Written as DNA, the CDR3 is TGTGCCAGCACTAAGCTAGGGCCTGGCTACACCTTC. Translation: CASTKLGPGYTF.

This rearrangement joins TRBV30 to TRBJ2-7; D remains unclear. The CDR3 spans 14 residues. Trimming shortened V by 2 bases and J by 3 bases, and 14 bases separated the two germline ends. Germline V lookup: CDR1 GTSNPN, CDR2 SVGIG (reference sequence). CDR3 nucleotides: TGTGCCTGGAGTCGTCCTCCCGGCAACTACGAGCAGTACTTC. Amino acids: CAWSRPPGNYEQYF.

This clonotype was counted a few times. The chain has TRBV12-3 or TRBV12-4 and TRBJ2-3; TRBD1 matches 9 bases. This CDR3 comprises 14 residues. With V trimmed by 6 bases and J by 7 bases, 8 bases remained unmatched. In DNA form, the CDR3 reads TGTGCCAGCAGCGACGGACAGGGGAGATATACGCAGTATTTT. It is translated as CASSDGQGRYTQYF.